A single sample is the source of the 8 T cell receptor beta chains below, sequenced in a study of blood T cell repertoires in COVID-19. Data came from immunoSEQ multiplex PCR; TCRdb stores just in-frame clones and leaves some out. The table includes 150,000 to 200,000 clones, 88% detected once. Material: peripheral blood. All receptors come from a human donor in a cohort sampled during active COVID-19.

The chain links TRBV12-2 to TRBJ2-7; no DNA check was done on the table's D call, TRBD2. TRBV12-2 counts as a pseudogene. This CDR3 is built from 15 residues. The CDR3 reads CASRLGERSSYEQYF. CDR3 sequence (DNA): TGTGCAAGTCGCTTAGGCGAAAGGAGCTCCTACGAGCAGTACTTC.

The V and J genes are TRBV28 and TRBJ2-2; 11 nucleotides agree with TRBD1. V shed 5 bases, J shed 7 bases, and the junction held 15 bases outside the gene matches. The V gene's germline CDR1 is MDHEN and CDR2 SYDVKM. The CDR3 is 18 residues long. In nucleotides, the CDR3 is TGTGCCAGCAGTCCGTATAAGGGGACAGGGGGTCGAGGCGGGGAGCTGTTTTTT. Translating it yields CASSPYKGTGGRGGELFF.

The chain uses TRBV7-8 and TRBJ2-3; TRBD2 might be the D (7 bases). CDR3 size: 14 residues. In germline, CDR1 is SGHVS, CDR2 FQNEAQ. The germline V and J ends were trimmed by 7 bases and 8 bases, with 19 bases remaining between them. CDR3 residues: CASTPVGGAGTQYF. The CDR3 bases are TGTGCCAGCACCCCCGTGGGGGGGGCCGGTACGCAGTATTTT.

This chain uses TRBV5-1 with TRBJ2-7; 8 positions agree with TRBD1. There are 16 residues in the CDR3. J gave up 3 bases and V 0 bases, and 8 bases lay outside the gene matches. Germline CDR1 and CDR2: SGHRS and YFSETQ. As DNA, the CDR3 is TGCGCCAGCAGCTTGGCCCCCGGGACAGGTAACTACGAGCAGTACTTC. Encoded protein: CASSLAPGTGNYEQYF.

The V gene is TRBV9, the J gene TRBJ2-5, with 16 bases matching TRBD2. This CDR3 is built from 16 residues. Germline V gene data show CDR1 as SGDLS and CDR2 as YYNGEE. V lost 4 bases and J lost 3; bases outside the gene matches: 3. The CDR3 bases are TGTGCCAGCAGCCCCGGGACTAGCGGGGGGGAAGAGACCCAGTACTTC. Protein sequence: CASSPGTSGGEETQYF.

The rearrangement joins TRBV5-1 to TRBJ2-5, with 10 bases lining up with TRBD2. Per the germline V gene, CDR1 is SGHRS and CDR2 is YFSETQ. V was clipped by 5 bases and J by 1 base; unmatched bases: 23. There are 21 residues in the CDR3. CDR3 sequence (DNA): TGCGCCAGCAGTCGACACATAATGGGGACTAGCGCGTTCGAGGGCCAAGAGACCCAGTACTTC. This translates into CASSRHIMGTSAFEGQETQYF.

The genes are TRBV6-2 or TRBV6-3 and TRBJ1-2; TRBD1 matches 7 bases. The length of the CDR3 is 15 residues. Germline lookup yields CDR1 MNHEY and CDR2 SVGEGT. With 2 bases clipped from V and 2 bases from J, the junction kept 5 bases outside the gene matches. The CDR3 DNA sequence: TGTGCCAGCAGTTACCCCGGCAGGGGGAACTATGGCTACACCTTC. This encodes CASSYPGRGNYGYTF.

The genes are TRBV2 and TRBJ1-5; TRBD1 agrees at 7 bases. The CDR3 is made up of 17 amino acids. CDR1 and CDR2 from the germline V gene are SNHLY and FYNNEI. V was clipped by 8 bases and J by 2 bases; unmatched bases: 15. CDR3 sequence: CASSPSAGQGGNQPQHF. In DNA form, the CDR3 reads TGTGCCAGCTCCCCCTCGGCGGGGCAGGGGGGCAATCAGCCCCAGCATTTT.